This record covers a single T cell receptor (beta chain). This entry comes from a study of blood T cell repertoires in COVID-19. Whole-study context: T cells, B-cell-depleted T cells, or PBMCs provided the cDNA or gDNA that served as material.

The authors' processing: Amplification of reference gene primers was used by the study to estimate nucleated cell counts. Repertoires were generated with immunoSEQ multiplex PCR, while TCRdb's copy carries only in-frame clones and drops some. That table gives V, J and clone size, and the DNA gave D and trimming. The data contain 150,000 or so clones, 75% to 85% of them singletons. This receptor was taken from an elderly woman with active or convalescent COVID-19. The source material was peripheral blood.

This CDR3 reads CASSQAALGGRTEAFF. The CDR3 DNA follows: TGTGCCAGCAGCCAAGCCGCCTTGGGGGGTCGCACTGAAGCTTTCTTT. V usage is TRBV4-2 and J usage is TRBJ1-1; the D gene is possibly TRBD1 (5 bases). Germline assignment: CDR1 LGHNA and CDR2 YNFKEQ. V was clipped by 1 base and J by 4 bases, with 16 bases between them. The CDR3 extends over 16 amino acids.